This T cell receptor beta chain emerged from a study of regulatory T cells in long-lasting Graves disease. About the research overall: Recently diagnosed Graves' patients had received antithyroid drugs for under 3 months.

In germline, CDR1 is SGHTS, CDR2 YDEGEE. This CDR3 has 13 amino acids. V was shortened by 4 bases and J by 8 bases, with 15 bases between the two germline ends. Indicated time point: newly diagnosed GD, antithyroid drugs for less than 3 months. The TCR library used RNA extracted from PBMCs. With iRepertoire HTBI primers and Arm-PCR of CDR3 regions, TCR beta libraries were built. TCRdb processed the multiplex PCR reads anew with MiXCR; each CDR3 protein has one entry. This repertoire shows 500,000 to 700,000 distinct CDR3 sequences, roughly 16% found once; its top ten account for around 19%. This clonotype came up many times. The same data also went into a second study, on T cells in Graves' hyperthyroidism and ophthalmopathy. Per that paper: Among clonotypes expanded in thyroid above 0.001, most were also found in blood.

This chain links TRBV5-8 with TRBJ1-2; D ambiguous. The TCR sequence derives from a woman aged 25 to 45 with Graves disease. The source material was peripheral blood mononuclear cells (PBMCs), sampled at new diagnosis, from a patient treated with antithyroid drugs. The CDR3 reads CASSVDPRQGYTF. The CDR3 nucleotides read TGTGCCAGCAGCGTAGACCCGAGACAAGGCTACACCTTC.